The 28 T cell receptor beta chains in this list originate from one sample, sequenced in a study of cytomegalovirus exposure and HLA in healthy donors. Primers: 60 Vbeta forward and 13 Jbeta reverse. The data were produced by immunoSEQ multiplex PCR, yet TCRdb's version contains in-frame clones alone and is incomplete. Here the sample spans roughly 100,000 clones, under 85% being singletons. The sequenced sample consisted of PBMCs. Receptors originate from a middle-aged man in good health and CMV-seronegative.

Comments on this clone: One junction end disagrees with the germline gene, perhaps due to a read error. CDR3 region: CASSRGLAGTHF. As DNA, the CDR3 is TGTGCCAGCAGCCGGGGACTAGCGGGAACGCACTTC. The V and J genes are TRBV7-9 and TRBJ2-7; 13 nucleotides agree with TRBD2. Germline V gives CDR1 SEHNR, CDR2 FQNEAQ (reference sequence). The CDR3 covers 12 residues.

The chain carries TRBV5-1 and TRBJ1-1; the match to TRBD1 covers 10 bases. Germline V gene lookup returns CDR1 SGHRS and CDR2 YFSETQ. This CDR3 spans 14 amino acids. The junction had 5 bases not matched to a gene; V was cut back by 5 bases and J by 4 bases. CDR3 bases: TGCGCCAGCAGACGACAGGGGGCGGTCACTGAAGCTTTCTTT. It codes for CASRRQGAVTEAFF.

The chain has TRBV27 and TRBJ2-7; the match to TRBD2 covers 10 bases. This CDR3 has 19 residues. The germline V gene encodes CDR1 MNHEY and CDR2 SMNVEV (reference sequence). The V and J ends lost 2 bases and 2 bases, in that order; junction bases with no gene match: 15. In nucleotides, the CDR3 is TGTGCCAGCAGTTTAGAAAGAAGACTAGCGGGCCCCTTTACCTACGAGCAGTACTTC. Translating it yields CASSLERRLAGPFTYEQYF.

The V gene is TRBV9, the J gene TRBJ1-1; tentative D call: TRBD1 (5 bases). V dropped 1 base and J dropped 1 base, with 8 bases sitting between them. The CDR3 runs to 14 residues. From germline, CDR1 is SGDLS and CDR2 YYNGEE. The CDR3 is CASSVQGGNTEAFF. In nucleotides, the CDR3 is TGTGCCAGCAGCGTACAGGGAGGGAACACTGAAGCTTTCTTT. The full variable domain, rest sourced from reference TRBV9 and TRBJ1-1, is DSGVTQTPKHLITATGQRVTLRCSPRSGDLSVYWYQQSLDQGLQFLIQYYNGEERAKGNILERFSAQQFPDLHSELNLSSLELGDSALYFCASSVQGGNTEAFFGQGTRLTVV.

The chain is built from TRBV9 and TRBJ2-3; no firm D call. V lost 0 bases and J 0 bases, leaving 2 bases between the germline ends. This CDR3 spans 13 amino acids. Germline loops: CDR1 SGDLS, CDR2 YYNGEE. CDR3 protein: CASSVASTDTQYF. The DNA of the CDR3 is TGTGCCAGCAGCGTAGCTAGCACAGATACGCAGTATTTT.

The chain joins TRBV6-5 to TRBJ1-2; weak D call: TRBD1 (5 bases). Germline V gene data show CDR1 as MNHEY and CDR2 as SVGAGI. Trimming shortened V by 2 bases and J by 4 bases, and 11 bases separated the two germline ends. CDR3 length equals 14 residues. CDR3 sequence (DNA): TGTGCCAGCAGTTACGATCGGGGGTTCTATGGCTACACCTTC. Translated, it gives CASSYDRGFYGYTF.

This chain uses TRBV7-2 with TRBJ2-5; tentative D call: TRBD2 (5 bases). Between the trimmed V and J ends, which lost 2 bases and 2 bases, there was a span of 9 bases. This CDR3 spans 14 amino acids. The germline CDR1 and CDR2 sequences are SGHTA and FQGNSA. Here the CDR3 reads CASSLSLAQETQYF. CDR3 nucleotide sequence: TGTGCCAGCAGCTTAAGTCTAGCTCAAGAGACCCAGTACTTC.

CDR3 sequence (DNA): TGTGCCAGCAGCGATCAGGCAGGGGATTTCGGGTTCTCTGAAGCTTTCTTT. This sequence encodes CASSDQAGDFGFSEAFF. The J gene is TRBJ1-1, the V gene TRBV9, with D perhaps matching TRBD1 (6 bases). In germline, CDR1 is SGDLS, CDR2 YYNGEE. Trimming pared 3 bases from V and 6 bases from J, leaving 24 bases between. The CDR3 consists of 17 residues. Looking up the rest from reference TRBV9 and TRBJ1-1 gives the full variable domain: DSGVTQTPKHLITATGQRVTLRCSPRSGDLSVYWYQQSLDQGLQFLIQYYNGEERAKGNILERFSAQQFPDLHSELNLSSLELGDSALYFCASSDQAGDFGFSEAFFGQGTRLTVV.

This clone was observed a handful of times. The CDR3 ends on some other residue instead of the conserved phenylalanine or tryptophan, so this is likely a read error. No DNA is shown, since the ends of the CDR3 on it are uncertain; the CDR3 is the one TCRdb lists. J is TRBJ1-2 and V is TRBV6-6; the DNA was not compared with TRBD1, the D call given in the table. Germline V gives CDR1 MNHNY, CDR2 SVGAGI (reference sequence). Counting both end residues, the CDR3 totals 15 amino acids. CDR3 loop: CASSYSRGQKPDLWS.

The rearrangement links TRBV29-1 to TRBJ2-3, with a possible D match to TRBD1 (6 bases). The CDR3 runs 15 residues. The V gene's germline CDR1 is SQVTM and CDR2 ANQGSEA. V gave up 3 bases and J gave up 5 bases, with 18 bases separating them. CDR3 loop: CSVDLGQGYEDTQYF. CDR3 coding DNA: TGCAGCGTTGATTTGGGGCAGGGGTACGAAGATACGCAGTATTTT.

This chain links TRBV5-1 with TRBJ2-2; D gene ambiguous. V was trimmed by 0 bases and J by 5 bases, leaving 5 bases between them. CDR3 length: 13 amino acids. Germline CDR1 and CDR2: SGHRS and YFSETQ. CDR3 residues: CASSLGLTGELFF. The CDR3 DNA follows: TGCGCCAGCAGCTTGGGGCTTACCGGGGAGCTGTTTTTT.

As concerns this clone: The sample holds other DNA sequences that translate to the same CDR3. The chain has TRBV5-4 and TRBJ1-1; 9 nucleotides line up with TRBD1. V lost 0 bases and J lost 6; bases outside the gene matches: 3. Germline V gene data show CDR1 as SGHNT and CDR2 as YYREEE (reference sequence). The CDR3 contains 14 residues. This CDR3 is CASSLGDRAAEAFF. The CDR3 coding sequence is TGTGCCAGCAGCTTGGGGGACAGGGCGGCTGAAGCTTTCTTT.

This clone was counted between two and nine times. The CDR3 loop reads CASSIAGGPADTQYF. CDR3 bases: TGTGCCAGTAGTATAGCGGGAGGGCCCGCAGATACGCAGTATTTT. The chain is built from TRBV19 and TRBJ2-3, with 8 bases fitting TRBD2. Germline V gene lookup returns CDR1 LNHDA and CDR2 SQIVND (reference sequence). V gave up 1 base and J gave up 4 bases; unmatched junction bases: 4. The CDR3 has 15 amino acids.

This chain connects TRBV19 to TRBJ2-5, with TRBD2 matching over 7 bases. The CDR3 is 16 amino acids. Germline CDR1 is LNHDA and CDR2 is SQIVND (reference sequence). Trimming removed 1 base from V and 0 bases from J; junction bases left unmatched: 5. The DNA of the CDR3 is TGTGCCAGTAGTATAGCAGGACTAGTGTACCAAGAGACCCAGTACTTC. Protein product: CASSIAGLVYQETQYF.

This rearrangement joins TRBV5-1 to TRBJ2-3; 10 nucleotides line up with TRBD2. The CDR3 extends over 17 amino acids. The V gene end was trimmed by 0 bases and the J gene end by 2 bases; junction bases not matched to a gene: 6. Germline V gene sequence: CDR1 SGHRS, CDR2 YFSETQ. The CDR3 reads CASSLGFSGGPTDTQYF. CDR3 sequence (DNA): TGCGCCAGCAGCTTGGGATTTAGCGGGGGGCCCACAGATACGCAGTATTTT.

The chain links TRBV10-2 to TRBJ1-1; unclear D gene. Germline V lookup: CDR1 WSHSY, CDR2 SAAADI. The V and J ends lost 4 bases and 7 bases respectively, with 10 bases between them. This CDR3 has 12 residues. CDR3: CASSAMGGEAFF. For the CDR3, the DNA is TGCGCCAGCAGTGCAATGGGAGGTGAAGCTTTCTTT.

This chain connects TRBV2 to TRBJ2-2; no clear D gene. This CDR3 region has 12 residues. Germline V gene lookup returns CDR1 SNHLY and CDR2 FYNNEI. V lost 8 bases and J 6 bases, leaving 10 bases between the germline ends. CDR3 DNA: TGTGCCAGCCATACTCTAGCCGGGGAGCTGTTTTTT. Translation gives CASHTLAGELFF.

The gene calls are TRBV30 and TRBJ1-5; D is perhaps TRBD1 (6 bases). CDR3 size: 15 residues. Germline CDR1 and CDR2: GTSNPN and SVGIG (reference sequence). The V and J ends lost 3 bases and 2 bases respectively, with 14 bases between them. Written as DNA, the CDR3 is TGTGCCTGGAGGACCAGGGGAATGGGCAATCAGCCCCAGCATTTT. The encoded protein is CAWRTRGMGNQPQHF.

J is TRBJ2-1 and V is TRBV6-1; D is ambiguous. V gave up 2 bases and J gave up 10 bases, with 9 bases separating them. The CDR3 runs 12 residues. The germline V gene encodes CDR1 MNHNS and CDR2 SASEGT. CDR3 loop: CASSEPPREQFF. The CDR3, as DNA: TGTGCCAGCAGTGAACCCCCCAGGGAGCAGTTCTTC.

This clone is a singleton in its sample. The chain employs TRBV27 and TRBJ2-1; D is uncertain. The CDR3 loop spans 15 amino acids. Between the trimmed V and J ends, which lost 6 bases and 3 bases, there was a span of 15 bases. Per the germline V gene, CDR1 is MNHEY and CDR2 is SMNVEV (reference sequence). CDR3 residues: CASRSPQAGYNEQFF. The CDR3 DNA is TGTGCCAGCAGATCCCCGCAGGCCGGCTACAATGAGCAGTTCTTC.

V gene TRBV2 combines with J gene TRBJ2-2; D not certain. Looked up from germline, CDR1 is SNHLY and CDR2 is FYNNEI. V lost 0 bases to trimming and J lost 4 bases, with 9 bases between them. The CDR3 runs 15 residues. CDR3 nucleotide sequence: TGTGCCAGCAGTGAAGCGCAACACAGCACCGGGGAGCTGTTTTTT. This translates into CASSEAQHSTGELFF.

The rearrangement uses TRBV7-2 and TRBJ1-1; D is ambiguous. V was shortened by 1 base and J by 4 bases, with 7 bases between the two germline ends. The CDR3 has 13 amino acids. CDR1 is SGHTA, CDR2 FQGNSA, per germline. The CDR3 region has the DNA TGTGCCAGCAGCTTAGAACCGGGCACTGAAGCTTTCTTT. Residues: CASSLEPGTEAFF.

A single count supports this clone. The junction differs from germline at one of its ends, possibly a read error. J is TRBJ1-1 and V is TRBV12-5, with TRBD1 matching over 7 bases. Germline V gene data show CDR1 as LGHNT and CDR2 as FRNRAP. This CDR3 contains 14 residues. CDR3 DNA sequence: TGTGCTAGTGCCCGACAGGGCCTCGAAGCTGAGGCTTTCTTT. It yields the protein CASARQGLEAEAFF. Together with reference TRBV12-5 and TRBJ1-1, the CDR3 gives the full variable domain: DARVTQTPRHKVTEMGQEVTMRCQPILGHNTVFWYRQTMMQGLELLAYFRNRAPLDDSGMPKDRFSAEMPDATLATLKIQPSEPRDSAVYFCASARQGLEAEAFFGQGTRLTVV.

The V call is TRBV6-6, the J call TRBJ1-1, with 9 bases aligning to TRBD1. Looked up from germline, CDR1 is MNHNY and CDR2 is SVGAGI (reference sequence). Losses at the gene ends were 2 bases for V and 5 bases for J; bases not matched to a gene: 9. CDR3 length: 16 residues. In nucleotides, the CDR3 is TGTGCCAGCAGTTACCCACCGGACAGGGGAGGGACTGAAGCTTTCTTT. Its translation: CASSYPPDRGGTEAFF.

This clone was observed once. At one of its ends the junction is not consistent with the germline gene, which may arise from a read error. The chain has TRBV7-9 and TRBJ2-2; D perhaps matches TRBD1 (5 bases). Germline-derived CDR1 and CDR2 are SEHNR and FQNEAQ (reference sequence). The CDR3 totals 15 residues. CDR3 region: CSSRAGTANTGELFF. CDR3 nucleotide sequence: TGTTCCAGCAGGGCAGGAACTGCGAACACCGGGGAGCTGTTTTTT. Complete variable domain (other parts from reference TRBV7-9 and TRBJ2-2): DTGVSQNPRHKITKRGQNVTFRCDPISEHNRLYWYRQTLGQGPEFLTYFQNEAQLEKSRLLSDRFSAERPKGSFSTLEIQRTEQGDSAMYLCSSRAGTANTGELFFGEGSRLTVL.

This chain connects TRBV6-6 to TRBJ1-3; D might be TRBD1 (5 bases). Trimming took 6 bases from V and 4 from J, leaving 16 bases between them. Germline V gene sequence: CDR1 MNHNY, CDR2 SVGAGI (reference sequence). This CDR3 has 15 residues. The CDR3 DNA reads as TGTGCCAGCAGCCAAGGAGGGGTCGGAGGAAACACCATATATTTT. Protein: CASSQGGVGGNTIYF.

The V and J genes are TRBV5-1 and TRBJ1-3; a weak D match, TRBD1 (5 bases). V lost 0 bases and J lost 4, with 11 bases in between. This CDR3 region has 15 residues. The germline gives CDR1 SGHRS, CDR2 YFSETQ. The CDR3, as DNA: TGCGCCAGCAGCTTGGAACCAGGGATGGGAAACACCATATATTTT. This sequence encodes CASSLEPGMGNTIYF.

The chain employs TRBV7-3 and TRBJ2-2, with 8 bases identical to TRBD1. The CDR3 runs to 15 residues. The germline CDR1 and CDR2 sequences are SGHTA and FQGTGA. V lost 0 bases, J lost 6 bases, and 3 bases stayed unmatched. The DNA of the CDR3 is TGTGCCAGCAGCTTAACAGGACAGGGTCCCGGGGAGCTGTTTTTT. Its protein product is CASSLTGQGPGELFF.